The entry below describes one T cell receptor (beta chain). Antigen specificity is unknown. The data belong to a study of identifying expanded T cells in peripheral blood. Clones were sequenced by immunoSEQ multiplex PCR, and TCRdb holds only the in-frame ones, with some missing. The table includes 90,000 to 100,000 clones, roughly 90% detected once. The CDR3 consists of 14 residues. Germline V gene data show CDR1 as MNHNS and CDR2 as SASEGT. Trimming cost V 2 bases and J 3 bases, with 10 bases left between them. Findings of the study overall: Over approximately two and four weeks, about 15 and 19 clones changed, versus roughly 1.1 between replicates. Across healthy donors, higher total template counts meant significantly greater approximately two-week count variance.

The chain employs TRBV6-1 and TRBJ1-1, with D possibly being TRBD1 (5 bases). The sample consisted of blood. The origin of this receptor is a person between 18 and 70 years old in good health. The CDR3 coding sequence is TGTGCCAGCAGTGAACGGGGGTTGGACACTGAAGCTTTCTTT. Its translation is CASSERGLDTEAFF.